This T cell receptor (beta chain) was identified during a study of shared clonotypes between healthy human individuals. Study summary: Donors had three CD4 naive, three CD4 memory, two CD8 naive and one CD8 memory plate apiece. Study findings and constraints: Naive subsets generally exceeded memory subsets in estimated richness.

V trimming: 3 bases; J trimming: 5 bases; junction bases outside the gene matches: 16. From germline, CDR1 is SGDLS and CDR2 YYNGEE. The CDR3 is 20 residues long. Method: immunoSEQ multiplex PCR; TCRdb's copy keeps in-frame clones and lacks some. Among about 1.5 million clones listed, 98% were seen once. This clone was observed a single time. The antigen is undetermined. This TCR derives from a man younger than 40 in good health. The chain joins TRBV9 to TRBJ2-2; TRBD2 matches 13 bases. The specimen was naive CD4+ T cells sorted from blood. Subset meaning: CD45RA+ positively selected. The CDR3 DNA follows: TGTGCCAGCAGCGGTGAGGGTGGTTTGGGACTAGCGGGATGGACCGGGGAGCTGTTTTTT. Amino acids: CASSGEGGLGLAGWTGELFF.